Each of the 2 T cell receptor beta chains below was sequenced from the same sample in a study of blood T cell repertoires in COVID-19. The method was immunoSEQ multiplex PCR; TCRdb's version includes in-frame clones alone and lacks a portion of them. The sample records roughly 250,000 clones, 83% being singletons. Sequencing used peripheral blood. The receptors stem from a human donor in a cohort sampled during active COVID-19.

This clone showed up just once. This rearrangement joins TRBV23-1 to TRBJ2-7, with a weak D call TRBD2 (6 bases). TRBV23-1 is assigned to the ORF class and has an uncertain function. V was cut by 0 bases and J by 3 bases, with 12 bases left in between. The CDR3 runs to 15 residues. The chain's CDR3 is CASSQSEGGHYEQYF. CDR3 sequence (DNA): TGCGCCAGCAGTCAATCGGAGGGAGGTCACTACGAGCAGTACTTC.

The table lists this clone with a few counts. V is TRBV10-3 and J is TRBJ1-5; no reliable D call. Deletions cut 6 bases from V and 4 bases from J, with 10 bases between. The CDR3 has 13 residues. Germline V gene data show CDR1 as ENHRY and CDR2 as SYGVKD. The CDR3 DNA reads TGTGCCATCAGACAACAGATTAATCAGCCCCAGCATTTT. Protein product: CAIRQQINQPQHF.